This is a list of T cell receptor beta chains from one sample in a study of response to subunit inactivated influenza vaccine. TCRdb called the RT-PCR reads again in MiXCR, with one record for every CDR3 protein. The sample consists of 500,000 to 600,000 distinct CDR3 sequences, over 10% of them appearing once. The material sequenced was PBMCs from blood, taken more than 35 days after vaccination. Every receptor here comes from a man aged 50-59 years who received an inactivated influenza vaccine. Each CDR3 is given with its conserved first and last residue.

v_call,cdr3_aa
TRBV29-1,CSVGTETQYF
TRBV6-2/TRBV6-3,CASSNYYNEQFF
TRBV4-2,CASSQHGFREGRNEQFF
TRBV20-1,CSARPPPFYEQYF
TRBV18,CASSPPGISDSYEQYF
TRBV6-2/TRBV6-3,CASSYEGSNQPQHF
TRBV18,CASSPLAGPYNEQFF
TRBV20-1,CSASSPRSYEQYF
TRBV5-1,CASSFSAFSSSQQYF
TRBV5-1,CASSLDRETEAFF
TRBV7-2,CASSSGLAGYNEQFF
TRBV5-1,CASSLGTFKNIQYF
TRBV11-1,CASRGIALLTSGGYNEQFF
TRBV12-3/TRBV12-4,CASSYTGGRTDTQYF
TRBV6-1,CASSEVDAEQYF
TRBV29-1,CSVDVPLSAGGNQPQHF
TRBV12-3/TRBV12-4,CASSPDRVLGYTF